Presented here are 32 T cell receptor beta chains from one specimen sequenced in a study of cytomegalovirus exposure and HLA in healthy donors. The method was immunoSEQ multiplex PCR; TCRdb's version includes in-frame clones alone and lacks a portion of them. Of 100,000 to 150,000 clones in the sample, 89% were seen once. The sample was PBMCs. The receptors derive from a woman between 18 and 29 years old in good health and CMV-seronegative.

This rearrangement joins TRBV13 to TRBJ2-7, with 9 bases matching TRBD2. The CDR3 has 15 residues. V was clipped by 8 bases and J by 5 bases; unmatched bases: 13. Germline CDR1 is PRHDT and CDR2 is FYEKMQ (reference sequence). CDR3 protein: CASRRFSGSQHEQYF. The CDR3 DNA reads TGTGCCAGCCGTCGCTTTAGCGGGAGTCAGCACGAGCAGTACTTC.

V and J are TRBV6-4 and TRBJ2-2; no clear D. In germline, CDR1 is MRHNA, CDR2 SNTAGT. The V end lost 4 bases, the J end lost 0 bases, and 12 bases lay between the germline ends. The CDR3 extends over 16 amino acids. The DNA of the CDR3 is TGTGCCAGCAGTGTTGTCAGTAGCTCGAACACCGGGGAGCTGTTTTTT. Residues: CASSVVSSSNTGELFF.

V is TRBV11-3 and J is TRBJ2-1, with TRBD2 as a possible D gene (6 bases). The CDR3 covers 15 residues. The V gene's germline CDR1 is SGHNT and CDR2 YENEEA. Trimming removed 5 bases at V and 7 bases at J, with 18 bases between. CDR3 DNA: TGTGCCAGCAGCCCCCGGGGCGGGAAGAGTAATGAGCAGTTCTTC. Its protein product is CASSPRGGKSNEQFF.

The chain uses TRBV27 and TRBJ2-2, with unresolved D. The length of the CDR3 is 13 residues. The V end was cut by 2 bases, the J end by 8 bases, with 9 bases between. The germline CDR1 and CDR2 sequences are MNHEY and SMNVEV (reference sequence). CDR3 in amino acids: CASSLPTLGELFF. The CDR3 bases are TGTGCCAGCAGTTTACCGACTTTAGGGGAGCTGTTTTTT.

The CDR3 loop reads CASPPEQAEGNYGYTF. The CDR3 DNA is TGTGCCAGCCCCCCGGAGCAGGCAGAGGGTAACTATGGCTACACCTTC. The chain joins TRBV27 to TRBJ1-2; D uncertain. The CDR3 length is 16 residues. Trimming cost V 8 bases and J 1 base, with 20 bases left between them. Germline V gene data show CDR1 as MNHEY and CDR2 as SMNVEV (reference sequence).

The chain carries TRBV5-1 and TRBJ1-1; D is undetermined. CDR3 length: 14 amino acids. Per germline, CDR1 SGHRS and CDR2 YFSETQ. V lost 0 bases, J lost 1 base, and 7 bases lay in between. Here the CDR3 DNA reads TGCGCCAGCAGCTTGGTTCCGGGGAACACTGAAGCTTTCTTT. This codes for CASSLVPGNTEAFF.

This clone was found once. The V call is TRBV11-2, the J call TRBJ1-3, with a weak D call TRBD1 (5 bases). The germline CDR1 and CDR2 sequences are SGHAT and FQNNGV. V lost 7 bases to trimming and J lost 3 bases, with 13 bases between them. The CDR3 totals 14 residues. The CDR3 sequence: CASTPGGIGNTIYF. CDR3 DNA sequence: TGTGCCAGCACCCCGGGGGGTATTGGAAACACCATATATTTT.

J is TRBJ1-5 and V is TRBV2, with D hard to call. CDR1 and CDR2 (germline): SNHLY, FYNNEI. Trimming removed 6 bases at V and 5 bases at J, with 14 bases between. The CDR3 spans 14 residues. CDR3 amino acids: CASSPLPGDQPQHF. As DNA, the CDR3 is TGTGCCAGCAGCCCCCTGCCTGGAGATCAGCCCCAGCATTTT.

The rearrangement links TRBV10-1 to TRBJ2-3; D unresolved. The CDR3 is 11 residues long. CDR1 WNHNN and CDR2 SYGVQD come from the germline V gene (reference sequence). Trimming removed 5 bases from V and 3 bases from J, with 3 bases in between. CDR3 loop: CASSTTDTQYF. Here the CDR3 DNA reads TGCGCCAGCAGTACAACAGATACGCAGTATTTT.

The V and J genes are TRBV29-1 and TRBJ2-7; TRBD2 matches at 8 bases. CDR3 length: 13 amino acids. The V gene's germline CDR1 is SQVTM and CDR2 ANQGSEA. The V and J ends lost 7 bases and 4 bases, in that order; junction bases with no gene match: 9. The chain's CDR3 is CSAGAGERYEQYF. DNA of the CDR3: TGCAGCGCTGGAGCGGGAGAGAGGTACGAGCAGTACTTC.

The sample holds one count of this clone. The J gene is TRBJ2-5, the V gene TRBV27, with D maybe TRBD2 (6 bases). CDR1 is MNHEY, CDR2 SMNVEV, per germline (reference sequence). This CDR3 spans 13 amino acids. V gave up 5 bases and J gave up 4 bases, with 11 bases separating them. The CDR3 region is CASSKDGGETQYF. The CDR3 coding sequence is TGTGCCAGCAGTAAGGACGGGGGAGAGACCCAGTACTTC.

This chain connects TRBV11-2 to TRBJ2-2; 13 nucleotides align to TRBD2. This CDR3 is built from 17 residues. Trimming removed 5 bases from V and 5 bases from J; junction bases left unmatched: 8. From germline, CDR1 is SGHAT and CDR2 FQNNGV. The CDR3 DNA reads as TGTGCCAGCAGCCCCCAACAACTAGCGGGAGGGACCGGGGAGCTGTTTTTT. Encoded protein: CASSPQQLAGGTGELFF.

The chain links TRBV4-1 to TRBJ1-1; D perhaps matches TRBD1 (6 bases). This CDR3 has 14 amino acids. Germline CDR1 MGHRA, CDR2 YSYEKL. Deletions cut 2 bases from V and 3 bases from J, with 10 bases between. For the CDR3, the DNA is TGCGCCAGCAGCCAACTAACAGGGTACACTGAAGCTTTCTTT. Amino acids: CASSQLTGYTEAFF.

The V gene is TRBV7-2, the J gene TRBJ2-7; 7 bases map to TRBD1. V lost 6 bases to trimming and J lost 4 bases; unmatched junction nucleotides: 6. CDR1 is SGHTA, CDR2 FQGNSA, per germline. This CDR3 contains 13 residues. This CDR3 is CASRGVQGYEQYF. In DNA, the CDR3 is TGTGCCAGCAGAGGGGTACAGGGGTACGAGCAGTACTTC.

The V call is TRBV29-1, the J call TRBJ2-7; D not resolved. V lost 4 bases, J lost 3 bases, and 10 bases lay in between. CDR1 is SQVTM, CDR2 ANQGSEA, per germline. The CDR3 covers 12 residues. The CDR3 loop is CSVGFTYYEQYF. For the CDR3, the DNA is TGCAGCGTTGGTTTCACCTACTACGAGCAGTACTTC.

V is TRBV12-5 and J is TRBJ2-1; TRBD1 agrees at 7 bases. This CDR3 region has 17 residues. Trimming at V came to 0 bases and at J to 7 bases, leaving 12 bases not matched to a gene. Germline V gene lookup returns CDR1 LGHNT and CDR2 FRNRAP. CDR3 sequence: CASGLVLLPRGRNEQFF. CDR3 bases: TGTGCTAGTGGTTTGGTACTTCTCCCCAGGGGGAGAAATGAGCAGTTCTTC.

This chain connects TRBV7-8 to TRBJ2-1, with a tentative D call TRBD2 (5 bases). CDR1 is SGHVS and CDR2 is FQNEAQ in the germline V gene. The CDR3 is 15 residues long. The V gene lost 4 bases and the J gene lost 0 bases, with 10 bases spanning the gap. The CDR3 coding sequence is TGTGCCAGCAGCTGGGGAGCTTCCTCCTACAATGAGCAGTTCTTC. Protein product: CASSWGASSYNEQFF.

This clone was seen a single time. The chain joins TRBV9 to TRBJ2-1, with 9 bases that match TRBD2. The CDR3 length is 18 residues. Germline V gene data show CDR1 as SGDLS and CDR2 as YYNGEE. Losses at the gene ends were 4 bases for V and 0 bases for J; bases not matched to a gene: 11. Written as DNA, the CDR3 is TGTGCCAGCAGCCCAAGTTGGCGCGGGAGGGCCTCCTACAATGAGCAGTTCTTC. Translated, it gives CASSPSWRGRASYNEQFF. Complete variable domain (other parts from reference TRBV9 and TRBJ2-1): DSGVTQTPKHLITATGQRVTLRCSPRSGDLSVYWYQQSLDQGLQFLIQYYNGEERAKGNILERFSAQQFPDLHSELNLSSLELGDSALYFCASSPSWRGRASYNEQFFGPGTRLTVL.

The chain is built from TRBV11-2 and TRBJ2-1; D is uncertain. CDR1 is SGHAT, CDR2 FQNNGV, per germline. The CDR3 covers 15 residues. Trimming cost V 0 bases and J 7 bases, with 13 bases left between them. As DNA, the CDR3 is TGTGCCAGCAGCTTAGAGCTTGCTAGTGATAATGAGCAGTTCTTC. Translating gives CASSLELASDNEQFF.

This clone appeared a single time. J is TRBJ1-5 and V is TRBV4-2, with D possibly matching TRBD1 (6 bases). Between the trimmed V and J ends, which lost 0 bases and 3 bases, there was a span of 12 bases. Germline V gene data show CDR1 as LGHNA and CDR2 as YNFKEQ. This CDR3 has 16 residues. CDR3 DNA sequence: TGTGCCAGCAGCCAAGAGGGGGGGCTTATCAATCAGCCCCAGCATTTT. Translated, it gives CASSQEGGLINQPQHF.

This sequence joins TRBV29-1 and TRBJ2-3; perhaps TRBD1 as D (6 bases). This CDR3 comprises 11 residues. CDR1 is SQVTM, CDR2 ANQGSEA, per germline. Trimming cost V 7 bases and J 5 bases, with 10 bases left between them. The CDR3 bases are TGCAGCGCAATACAGGGAGATACGCAGTATTTT. This encodes CSAIQGDTQYF.

The chain has TRBV7-9 and TRBJ2-4, with 7 bases identical to TRBD1. V shed 2 bases, J shed 9 bases, and the junction held 7 bases outside the gene matches. There are 14 residues in the CDR3. Germline lookup yields CDR1 SEHNR and CDR2 FQNEAQ (reference sequence). The CDR3 region is CASSLPGQEFIQYF. The CDR3 DNA is TGTGCCAGCAGCTTACCCGGACAGGAGTTCATTCAGTACTTC.

The chain has TRBV9 and TRBJ1-1; unclear D gene. From germline, CDR1 is SGDLS and CDR2 YYNGEE. Trimming stripped 3 bases from V and 4 bases from J, with 19 bases between. CDR3 length: 16 amino acids. CDR3 DNA: TGTGCCAGCAGCGACAACCCCGACACCGCTCCCACTGAAGCTTTCTTT. It encodes CASSDNPDTAPTEAFF.

The gene calls are TRBV11-3 and TRBJ2-3; 10 bases map to TRBD2. J lost 2 bases, V lost 5 bases, and 1 base had no gene match. Germline values: CDR1 SGHNT, CDR2 YENEEA. CDR3 length equals 14 residues. This CDR3 is CASSTSGNTDTQYF. CDR3 nucleotide sequence: TGTGCCAGCAGCACTAGCGGGAACACAGATACGCAGTATTTT.

CDR3 sequence (DNA): TGTGCTAGTGGTTTGGTTGGGGCAGACTACAATGAGCAGTTCTTC. It encodes CASGLVGADYNEQFF. The chain carries TRBV12-5 and TRBJ2-1, with a tentative D call TRBD1 (5 bases). The CDR3 runs to 15 residues. With 0 bases removed from V and 3 bases from J, the gap between germline ends came to 9 bases. Germline CDR1 and CDR2: LGHNT and FRNRAP.

The count of this clone is one. The chain carries TRBV5-4 and TRBJ2-7; perhaps TRBD2 as D (6 bases). V lost 2 bases, J lost 2 bases, and 8 bases lay in between. The CDR3 has 13 amino acids. CDR1 and CDR2 (germline): SGHNT, YYREEE (reference sequence). The CDR3 nucleotides are TGTGCCAGCAGCTTCGGGGAGGCCTACGAGCAGTACTTC. It is translated as CASSFGEAYEQYF.

The chain joins TRBV6-7 to TRBJ2-4, with 9 bases matching TRBD2. TRBV6-7 is an ORF, and what it does is uncertain. V was clipped by 0 bases and J by 2 bases; unmatched bases: 17. CDR3 length: 21 residues. The CDR3 loop reads CASSYSVVSSGIVRPKNIQYF. DNA of the CDR3: TGTGCCAGCAGTTACTCGGTAGTGTCTAGCGGGATTGTGAGGCCCAAAAACATTCAGTACTTC.

This clone was counted only a few times. The CDR3 DNA follows: TGTGCCAGCAGTGGGACTAGCGCGAACACCGGGGAGCTGTTTTTT. Encoded protein: CASSGTSANTGELFF. The chain recombines TRBV6-4 with TRBJ2-2; TRBD2 agrees at 9 bases. With 4 bases clipped from V and 0 bases from J, the junction kept 0 bases outside the gene matches. The CDR3 extends over 15 amino acids. The germline CDR1 and CDR2 sequences are MRHNA and SNTAGT.

The chain employs TRBV19 and TRBJ2-7; the match to TRBD1 covers 9 bases. The V gene end was trimmed by 8 bases and the J gene end by 2 bases; junction bases not matched to a gene: 10. The CDR3 contains 15 residues. CDR1 and CDR2 (germline): LNHDA, SQIVND (reference sequence). CDR3 sequence: CASGISGQGPYEQYF. In DNA form, the CDR3 reads TGTGCCAGTGGAATCTCGGGACAGGGACCCTACGAGCAGTACTTC.

CDR3 in DNA: TGTGCCAGTAGGCGGGACAGGGGAGATGAAAAACTGTTTTTT. This translates into CASRRDRGDEKLFF. The chain couples TRBV19 to TRBJ1-4, with TRBD1 identical over 10 bases. Unmatched junction bases numbered 4, after V lost 6 bases and J lost 6 bases. Looked up from germline, CDR1 is LNHDA and CDR2 is SQIVND (reference sequence). The CDR3 is 14 amino acids.

The chain combines TRBV29-1 with TRBJ2-1, with TRBD2 matching 11 bases. CDR1 is SQVTM and CDR2 is ANQGSEA in the germline V gene. The CDR3 is 13 amino acids. J was trimmed by 9 bases and V by 4 bases; bases with no gene match: 5. The CDR3 loop is CSVVLAGGREQFF. CDR3 nucleotides: TGCAGCGTTGTTCTAGCGGGAGGACGTGAGCAGTTCTTC.

The chain carries TRBV4-1 and TRBJ2-1; 8 positions match TRBD2. The CDR3 totals 13 residues. The germline CDR1 and CDR2 sequences are MGHRA and YSYEKL. Losses at the gene ends were 6 bases for V and 5 bases for J; bases not matched to a gene: 3. The CDR3 spells CASRTSVDNEQFF. The CDR3 DNA reads as TGCGCCAGCAGGACTAGCGTAGACAATGAGCAGTTCTTC.